These T cell receptor beta chains were read from a single sample in a study of blood T cell repertoires in COVID-19. The protocol was immunoSEQ multiplex PCR, while the TCRdb copy is restricted to in-frame clones and leaves out a portion. Of about 150,000 clones listed, over 75% are singletons. The sequenced material came from peripheral blood. These receptors originate from a woman between 55 and 75 years old with COVID-19, enrolled during active disease. Both conserved end residues are part of each CDR3. The listing skips clone size in some rows; elsewhere it reads once, few, many or a size class.

CDR3 protein,CDR3 length,J gene,V gene,clone size
CASSQVTQEIMNTGELFF,18,TRBJ2-2,TRBV4-1,once
CASSYSRGSYEQYF,14,TRBJ2-7,TRBV6-5,NA
CASSLVSGEYNEQFF,15,TRBJ2-1,TRBV5-1,NA
CASSPGGASNQPQHF,15,TRBJ1-5,TRBV18,NA
CASSLASGGAKTQYF,15,TRBJ2-5,TRBV7-9,NA
CASSNHGTSGGNTQYF,16,TRBJ2-3,TRBV19,NA
CSASPSGGRGAFF,13,TRBJ1-1,TRBV20-1,NA
CASSESRGQSLYNEQFF,17,TRBJ2-1,TRBV10-2,once
CASSQAGQGASGEKLFF,17,TRBJ1-4,TRBV18,NA
CASSPTGGVYGYTF,14,TRBJ1-2,TRBV7-2,NA
CASSDPALTGGYEQYF,16,TRBJ2-7,TRBV25-1,NA
CASSSTETDRVAEKLFF,17,TRBJ1-4,TRBV18,few
CASSLVGGRGQLYEQYF,17,TRBJ2-7,TRBV7-2,NA
CASSARMGGTTNEKLFF,17,TRBJ1-4,TRBV5-1,NA
CASSLRETQYF,11,TRBJ2-5,TRBV5-5,NA
CSVGSSGGAETQYF,14,TRBJ2-5,TRBV29-1,once
CASSPTGGNQPQHF,14,TRBJ1-5,TRBV19,NA
CAWSAGQGYGYTF,13,TRBJ1-2,TRBV30,NA
CASSLVVGGVNTEAFF,16,TRBJ1-1,TRBV7-9,NA
CACTGDFYGYTF,12,TRBJ1-2,TRBV30,NA
CASSVQGKETQYF,13,TRBJ2-5,TRBV11-1,NA
CASSLSPVAGGGDTQYF,17,TRBJ2-3,TRBV27,NA
CASSYVLGAGTEAFF,15,TRBJ1-1,TRBV27,NA
CASSLAVLAGTSYEQYF,17,TRBJ2-7,TRBV5-8,NA
CASSSNPRGRSGNTIYF,17,TRBJ1-3,TRBV5-1,NA
CASSPSNRGLYTEAFF,16,TRBJ1-1,TRBV18,NA
CASSIMGGRTNGYTF,15,TRBJ1-2,TRBV7-2,NA
CAWSVRGTGIVRLFF,15,TRBJ1-4,TRBV30,NA
CASSPEAMNTEAFF,14,TRBJ1-1,TRBV3-1/TRBV3-2,few
CAWEASDTQYF,11,TRBJ2-3,TRBV30,NA
CAWATSGPIYQETQYF,16,TRBJ2-5,TRBV5-4,NA
CASSQDGSSGSSYNEQFF,18,TRBJ2-1,TRBV4-2,few